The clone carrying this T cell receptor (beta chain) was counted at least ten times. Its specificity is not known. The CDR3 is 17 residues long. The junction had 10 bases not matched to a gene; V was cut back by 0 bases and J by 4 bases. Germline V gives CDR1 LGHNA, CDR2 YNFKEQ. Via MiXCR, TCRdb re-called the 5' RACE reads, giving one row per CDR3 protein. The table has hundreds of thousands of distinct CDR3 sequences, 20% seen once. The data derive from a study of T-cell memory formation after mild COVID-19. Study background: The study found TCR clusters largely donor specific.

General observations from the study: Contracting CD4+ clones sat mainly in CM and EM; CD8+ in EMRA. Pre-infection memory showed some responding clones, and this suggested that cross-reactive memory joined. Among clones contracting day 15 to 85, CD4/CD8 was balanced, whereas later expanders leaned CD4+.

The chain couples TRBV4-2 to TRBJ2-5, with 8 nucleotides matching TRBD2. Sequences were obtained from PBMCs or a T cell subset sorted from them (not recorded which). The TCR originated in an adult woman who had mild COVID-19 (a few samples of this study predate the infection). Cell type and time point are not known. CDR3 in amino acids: CASSQDVAGLGRETQYF. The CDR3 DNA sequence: TGTGCCAGCAGCCAAGATGTGGCGGGACTAGGCCGAGAGACCCAGTACTTC.